This T cell receptor beta chain was captured in a study of blood T cell repertoires in COVID-19 (dated by TCRdb to about 2020). For context, the study as a whole: Samples from collaborators originated in the United States, Italy and Spain and spanned both the acute and convalescent phases of COVID-19. The repertoires were released in a freely available public database intended as a resource for research on the immune response to SARS-CoV-2. Where available, HLA class I and class II types were taken from metadata supplied by the sample provider and were not determined by assay-based typing. A de-identified subject ID, COVID-19 status, age in years and sex were almost always included in the sample metadata. The prospective study material was composed of cDNA or gDNA derived from T cells, B-cell-depleted T cells, or PBMCs. Deeply sampled blood TCRbeta repertoires from subjects exposed to, actively infected with, or recovered from COVID-19 were included in the dataset. Samples were obtained from the ongoing ImmuneRACE study (first 160 participants) and from 1,000 to 1,500 subjects provided by 6 global collaborators.

As concerns this clone: There is no known antigen for this receptor. No clone much larger than this one lies a single base away; base qualities are absent.

In Seattle, one collaborating source enrolled patients while the infection was active and tracked those patients longitudinally over the course of disease. Whole blood was collected in K2EDTA tubes by collaborating institutions according to the institutions' own protocols. Collaborator samples were shipped for TCRbeta analysis as frozen whole blood, isolated PBMCs, or DNA extracted from either sample type. TCRbeta CDR3 regions were amplified from genomic DNA using the immunoSEQ Assay, a bias-controlled multiplex PCR. In the paper's pipeline: Within the assay, amplification of reference gene primers was used to estimate how many nucleated cells each sample contained. To quantify the absolute abundance of each unique TCRbeta CDR3 rearrangement, sequence reads were collapsed and filtered. For each sample, productive Simpson clonality was calculated by taking the square root of Simpson's diversity index across productive rearrangements. Sourced from immuneACCESS, this table was stored by TCRdb with only in-frame sequences that have V and J called. A share of the clones is absent; for the studies checked, an unresolved V gene accounts for under half, and the remainder has no known explanation. The D gene and trimming were derived from the DNA, and the V and J assignments and clone size from that table. The sample table shows approximately 440,000 clones, and around 89% are seen once. Clones ranked in the top ten supply roughly 13% of the sample.

Study-level results and caveats: The amount of clinical and demographic metadata varied by source and participant and was provided uncurated.

V trim: 5 bases; J trim: 0 bases; unmatched bases: 11. The CDR3 runs 17 amino acids, cysteine and phenylalanine included. The kept DNA is CDR3 alone, 51 bases in frame from the first base. Based on the germline V gene (reference sequence), the CDR1 and CDR2 sequences are LNHDA and SQIVND. This TCR came from a woman aged 50 to 60 with COVID-19, enrolled during active disease. The rearranged chain carries TRBV19 and TRBJ1-1; 8 middle bases align to TRBD1. What was sequenced was peripheral blood. CDR3 region: CASSVGTGPIMNTEAFF. The nucleotide sequence reads as follows: TGTGCCAGTAGTGTAGGGACAGGTCCCATCATGAACACTGAAGCTTTCTTT.